A single T cell receptor beta chain is shown here with its context. TCRdb keeps only in-frame clones here, not all; method: immunoSEQ multiplex PCR. Of about 280,000 clones in the sample, over 75% were seen once. This sample was taken from a study of cytomegalovirus exposure and HLA in healthy donors. In germline, CDR1 is GTSNPN, CDR2 SVGIG (reference sequence). The CDR3 consists of 15 residues. J gave up 2 bases and V 3 bases, and 9 bases lay outside the gene matches. This TCR derives from a young woman in good health and CMV-seronegative. Material for sequencing was PBMCs. The chain joins TRBV30 to TRBJ1-2; 7 bases fit TRBD1. The CDR3 region is CAWRARQGPNYGYTF. The DNA of the CDR3 is TGTGCCTGGAGGGCTCGACAGGGACCCAACTATGGCTACACCTTC.